One sample yielded the 29 T cell receptor beta chains listed below, sequenced in a study of blood T cell repertoires in COVID-19. The repertoire was sequenced with immunoSEQ multiplex PCR; TCRdb's copy has only in-frame clones and lacks some. Of 500,000 or so clones listed, about nine tenths are singletons. Source material: PBMCs or T cells enriched from blood (not recorded which). The receptor source for this set is a young woman who had recovered from COVID-19.

The chain links TRBV12-3 or TRBV12-4 to TRBJ1-4; a possible D gene is TRBD1 (5 bases). This CDR3 region has 12 residues. Trimming shortened V by 6 bases and J by 6 bases, and 8 bases separated the two germline ends. CDR3 DNA sequence: TGTGCCAGCAGGGAAGGGGATGAAAAACTGTTTTTT. Its translation is CASREGDEKLFF.

This sequence joins TRBV5-3 and TRBJ1-3, with D maybe TRBD1 (6 bases). TRBV5-3 is an ORF for which the function is uncertain. V was trimmed by 3 bases and J by 3 bases, leaving 22 bases between them. The CDR3 consists of 18 residues. Here the CDR3 reads CARSWGSRVGASGNTIYF. The CDR3 DNA sequence: TGTGCCAGAAGCTGGGGTTCGCGGGTGGGGGCTAGTGGAAACACCATATATTTT.

The gene calls are TRBV7-2 and TRBJ2-7, with TRBD1 as a possible D gene (6 bases). The germline CDR1 and CDR2 sequences are SGHTA and FQGNSA. Trimming shortened V by 3 bases and J by 0 bases, and 12 bases separated the two germline ends. The CDR3 covers 15 residues. The CDR3 here is CASSLSRDTSYEQYF. The CDR3 DNA follows: TGTGCCAGCAGCTTGAGTCGGGACACCTCCTACGAGCAGTACTTC.

The chain uses TRBV25-1 and TRBJ1-4, with D hard to call. V lost 3 bases and J lost 7, with 12 bases in between. From germline, CDR1 is MGHDK and CDR2 SYGVNS. This CDR3 spans 14 amino acids. CDR3 nucleotides: TGTGCCAGCAGTGATACGGGTAAACCTGAAAAACTGTTTTTT. It codes for CASSDTGKPEKLFF.

The V and J genes are TRBV7-3 and TRBJ2-3; weak D call: TRBD1 (5 bases). The CDR3 runs to 14 residues. Germline V gene data show CDR1 as SGHTA and CDR2 as FQGTGA. Trimming left V 5 bases short and J 5 bases short, with 14 bases between. The chain's CDR3 is CASSDSERGDTQYF. The CDR3 nucleotides are TGTGCCAGCAGCGACTCCGAAAGGGGAGATACGCAGTATTTT.

This chain uses TRBV6-1 with TRBJ1-4; 7 positions match TRBD1. The CDR3 runs 16 residues. The V and J ends lost 1 base and 7 bases, in that order; junction bases with no gene match: 9. Per germline, CDR1 MNHNS and CDR2 SASEGT. CDR3 sequence: CASSEVFRGSGEKLFF. The CDR3 DNA reads TGTGCCAGCAGTGAAGTCTTCAGGGGGTCGGGTGAAAAACTGTTTTTT.

The J gene is TRBJ2-1, the V gene TRBV5-1, with 7 bases aligning to TRBD1. The J segment lost 3 bases and the V segment lost 0 bases, leaving 6 bases of the junction unmatched. Germline CDR1 and CDR2: SGHRS and YFSETQ. The CDR3 contains 16 residues. CDR3 sequence: CASSLARGSFYNEQFF. The CDR3 nucleotides are TGCGCCAGCAGCTTGGCCAGGGGGTCCTTCTACAATGAGCAGTTCTTC.

The rearrangement links TRBV5-4 to TRBJ2-5; 13 nucleotides agree with TRBD2. This CDR3 is built from 18 residues. Per the germline V gene, CDR1 is SGHNT and CDR2 is YYREEE (reference sequence). V trimming: 4 bases; J trimming: 5 bases; junction bases outside the gene matches: 14. As DNA, the CDR3 is TGTGCCAGCAGCCCAGAACCTACTAGCGGGGGGGCACGGGAGACCCAGTACTTC. It encodes CASSPEPTSGGARETQYF.

The chain carries TRBV19 and TRBJ2-5; 14 bases fit TRBD2. CDR3 length: 17 residues. CDR1 is LNHDA, CDR2 SQIVND, per germline (reference sequence). V gave up 5 bases and J gave up 5 bases; unmatched junction bases: 10. The CDR3 here is CASSLTTTSGGAETQYF. DNA of the CDR3: TGTGCCAGTAGTCTGACTACGACTAGCGGGGGGGCGGAGACCCAGTACTTC.

This clone turned up a few times. V and J are TRBV7-6 and TRBJ1-3, with a tentative D call TRBD1 (5 bases). Trimming left V 0 bases short and J 0 bases short, with 9 bases between. This CDR3 has 16 residues. Per the germline V gene, CDR1 is SGHVS and CDR2 is FNYEAQ. In DNA, the CDR3 is TGTGCCAGCAGCTTAGCGGGGCGGTTCTCTGGAAACACCATATATTTT. The encoded protein is CASSLAGRFSGNTIYF. Complete variable domain (other parts from reference TRBV7-6 and TRBJ1-3): GAGVSQSPRYKVTKRGQDVALRCDPISGHVSLYWYRQALGQGPEFLTYFNYEAQQDKSGLPNDRFSAERPEGSISTLTIQRTEQRDSAMYRCASSLAGRFSGNTIYFGEGSWLTVV.

This chain links TRBV9 with TRBJ2-3, with D perhaps TRBD2 (6 bases). Germline CDR1 reads SGDLS; CDR2 reads YYNGEE. The CDR3 is 16 amino acids. V lost 4 bases to trimming and J lost 0 bases, with 15 bases between them. The CDR3 sequence is CASSPGTLPSTDTQYF. In DNA, the CDR3 is TGTGCCAGCAGCCCGGGGACTTTACCTAGCACAGATACGCAGTATTTT.

The chain joins TRBV19 to TRBJ1-2, with D unclear. Trimming took off 7 bases at V and 6 bases at J, with 9 bases between the two ends. CDR1 is LNHDA, CDR2 SQIVND, per germline (reference sequence). CDR3 length: 11 residues. Here the CDR3 DNA reads TGTGCCAGTATGGGCCCAGATGGCTACACCTTC. This gives the protein CASMGPDGYTF.

Many counts were recorded for this clone. The genes are TRBV7-8 and TRBJ2-2, with TRBD1 as a possible D gene (6 bases). CDR1 and CDR2 from the germline V gene are SGHVS and FQNEAQ. V lost 5 bases and J 7 bases, leaving 14 bases between the germline ends. This CDR3 region has 14 residues. The CDR3 DNA sequence: TGTGCCAGCAGCCTAGGACAGAACCTCGGGGAGCTGTTTTTT. Translation: CASSLGQNLGELFF.

CDR3 protein: CASSLDQITDTQYF. The CDR3 bases are TGTGCCAGCAGCTTAGATCAAATCACAGATACGCAGTATTTT. The genes are TRBV7-2 and TRBJ2-3; D is unclear. Germline values: CDR1 SGHTA, CDR2 FQGNSA. The CDR3 length is 14 residues. Trimming stripped 1 base from V and 2 bases from J, with 7 bases between.

This clone was detected once. The genes are TRBV6-6 and TRBJ1-6, with 7 bases identical to TRBD1. The V segment lost 10 bases and the J segment 7 bases; nucleotides outside the gene matches: 10. This CDR3 region has 14 residues. CDR1 is MNHNY, CDR2 SVGAGI, per germline (reference sequence). The CDR3 sequence: CATPGMGQNSPLHF. As DNA, the CDR3 is TGTGCCACCCCCGGAATGGGACAGAATTCACCCCTCCACTTT.

Concerning this clone itself: The identical CDR3 is also encoded by other nucleotide sequences in the sample. The CDR3 sequence is CASSLVPGQGTDTQYF. Here the CDR3 DNA reads TGTGCCAGCAGCTTGGTACCGGGACAGGGCACAGATACGCAGTATTTT. The chain has TRBV5-6 and TRBJ2-3, with 8 positions matching TRBD1. Germline assignment: CDR1 SGHDT and CDR2 YYEEEE. The CDR3 extends over 16 amino acids. Losses at the gene ends were 0 bases for V and 1 base for J; bases not matched to a gene: 4.

This clone was observed a few times. V is TRBV30 and J is TRBJ1-6, with 7 bases matching TRBD1. Germline CDR1 reads GTSNPN; CDR2 reads SVGIG (reference sequence). The length of the CDR3 is 12 residues. Germline trimming cut 4 bases from V and 12 bases from J; bases unmatched to any gene: 6. In DNA form, the CDR3 reads TGTGCCTGGATGCAGGGGGTAGGACCCCTCCACTTT. Residues: CAWMQGVGPLHF.

V usage is TRBV7-8 and J usage is TRBJ1-3; the D gene is possibly TRBD1 (5 bases). CDR3 length equals 14 residues. Per the germline V gene, CDR1 is SGHVS and CDR2 is FQNEAQ. Between the trimmed V and J ends, which lost 5 bases and 4 bases, there was a span of 12 bases. The CDR3 here is CASSQTDTGNTIYF. DNA of the CDR3: TGTGCCAGCAGCCAGACAGATACGGGAAACACCATATATTTT.

This clone was detected only once. The genes are TRBV11-2 and TRBJ2-3; TRBD2 aligns across 8 bases. With V trimmed by 0 bases and J by 6 bases, 17 bases remained unmatched. Per germline, CDR1 SGHAT and CDR2 FQNNGV. The CDR3 has 19 residues. CDR3 sequence: CASSLEKRGPSSTLDTQYF. The CDR3 nucleotides are TGTGCCAGCAGCTTAGAGAAGCGGGGGCCCTCCTCCACCCTGGATACGCAGTATTTT. The whole variable domain, remainder taken from reference TRBV11-2 and TRBJ2-3, is EAGVAQSPRYKIIEKRQSVAFWCNPISGHATLYWYQQILGQGPKLLIQFQNNGVVDDSQLPKDRFSAERLKGVDSTLKIQPAKLEDSAVYLCASSLEKRGPSSTLDTQYFGPGTRLTVL.

The chain has TRBV19 and TRBJ2-2; D is perhaps TRBD2 (6 bases). Trimming removed 7 bases at V and 2 bases at J, with 11 bases between. This CDR3 is built from 14 residues. Germline CDR1 is LNHDA and CDR2 is SQIVND (reference sequence). As DNA, the CDR3 is TGTGCCAGTAAAATTGGGACTAACACCGGGGAGCTGTTTTTT. Protein sequence: CASKIGTNTGELFF.

With respect to this clone: Other DNA sequences in the same sample also yield this CDR3. The chain is built from TRBV28 and TRBJ1-4; no reliable D call. This CDR3 spans 11 amino acids. CDR1 is MDHEN, CDR2 SYDVKM, per germline. V gave up 5 bases and J gave up 8 bases, with 6 bases separating them. The CDR3 reads CASSLEEKLFF. Here the CDR3 DNA reads TGTGCCAGCAGTCTAGAAGAAAAACTGTTTTTT.

This chain joins TRBV2 and TRBJ2-5; D may be TRBD2 (5 bases). The V end was cut by 2 bases, the J end by 5 bases, with 15 bases between. The CDR3 runs to 15 residues. CDR1 and CDR2 (germline): SNHLY, FYNNEI. The CDR3 reads CASSEQGGSRETQYF. CDR3 nucleotide sequence: TGTGCCAGCAGTGAACAAGGCGGGTCGAGGGAGACCCAGTACTTC.

The V gene is TRBV28, the J gene TRBJ1-2; D uncertain. Germline lookup yields CDR1 MDHEN and CDR2 SYDVKM. Deletions cut 6 bases from V and 5 bases from J, with 16 bases between. This CDR3 region has 14 residues. CDR3 residues: CASSPHGMRYGYTF. As DNA, the CDR3 is TGTGCCAGCAGCCCTCATGGAATGAGGTATGGCTACACCTTC.

The chain joins TRBV7-9 to TRBJ1-1; 8 bases are a match to TRBD1. The ends lost 5 bases at V and 8 bases at J; junction bases unmatched: 16. The CDR3 length is 16 residues. In germline, CDR1 is SEHNR, CDR2 FQNEAQ (reference sequence). CDR3 sequence reads: CASSLGQGEPYLEAFF. In DNA, the CDR3 is TGTGCCAGCAGCCTCGGACAGGGAGAGCCGTATTTAGAAGCTTTCTTT.

The chain recombines TRBV27 with TRBJ2-1, with TRBD1 matching 9 bases. CDR3 length: 17 residues. V trimming: 3 bases; J trimming: 9 bases; junction bases outside the gene matches: 15. Germline loops: CDR1 MNHEY, CDR2 SMNVEV (reference sequence). As DNA, the CDR3 is TGTGCCAGCAGTTTTACGGGGTCGGGACAGGGTGTTGGTGAGCAGTTCTTC. Protein: CASSFTGSGQGVGEQFF.

The rearrangement joins TRBV4-1 to TRBJ2-2; possibly TRBD1 for D (5 bases). The ends were cut back, 6 bases at V and 5 bases at J, with 10 bases in the middle. The CDR3 contains 13 residues. Germline CDR1 is MGHRA and CDR2 is YSYEKL. The CDR3 here is CASRGLYTGELFF. In nucleotides, the CDR3 is TGCGCCAGCAGGGGGCTGTATACCGGGGAGCTGTTTTTT.

V is TRBV21-1 and J is TRBJ2-3; TRBD2, the table's D call, was not compared with the DNA. TRBV21-1 corresponds to a pseudogene. The CDR3 covers 20 residues. The CDR3 nucleotides are TGTGCCACCGGAGGGGTACAGGGGAAGCTAGCGGGGGACCACACAGATACGCAGTATTTT. Its protein product is CATGGVQGKLAGDHTDTQYF.

The rearrangement uses TRBV28 and TRBJ2-7; 9 nucleotides align to TRBD1. Trimming took 2 bases from V and 7 from J; bases not matched to a gene: 9. This CDR3 is built from 15 residues. The germline gives CDR1 MDHEN, CDR2 SYDVKM. CDR3 nucleotides: TGTGCCAGCAGTTTAGGGACAGGGCCCTCCTGGGAGCAGTACTTC. It codes for CASSLGTGPSWEQYF.

The genes are TRBV5-1 and TRBJ1-2; D uncertain. The V end lost 1 base, the J end lost 3 bases, and 13 bases lay between the germline ends. Germline CDR1 reads SGHRS; CDR2 reads YFSETQ. The CDR3 length is 15 residues. CDR3 bases: TGCGCCAGCAGCTTGCAGGCAGGATCCGACTATGGCTACACCTTC. Protein product: CASSLQAGSDYGYTF.